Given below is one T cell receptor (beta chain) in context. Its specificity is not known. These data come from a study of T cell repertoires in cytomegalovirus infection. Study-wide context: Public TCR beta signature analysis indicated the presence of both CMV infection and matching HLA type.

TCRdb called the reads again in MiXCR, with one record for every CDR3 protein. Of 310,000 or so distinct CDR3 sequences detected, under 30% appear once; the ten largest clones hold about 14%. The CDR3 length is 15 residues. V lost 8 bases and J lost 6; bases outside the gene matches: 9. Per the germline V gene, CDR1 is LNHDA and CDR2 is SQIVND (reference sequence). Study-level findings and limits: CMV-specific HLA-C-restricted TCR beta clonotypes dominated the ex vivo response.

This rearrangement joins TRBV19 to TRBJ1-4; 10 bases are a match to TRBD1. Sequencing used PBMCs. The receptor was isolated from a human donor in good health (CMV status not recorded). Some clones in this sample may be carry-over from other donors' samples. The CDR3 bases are TGTGCCAGTGCCGAAACCGGGACAGGGGATGAAAAACTGTTTTTT. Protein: CASAETGTGDEKLFF.